This T cell receptor beta chain is drawn from a study of blood T cell repertoires in COVID-19. Study-wide context: The analysed material was cDNA or gDNA that came from T cells, B-cell-depleted T cells, or PBMCs.

The ends lost 2 bases at V and 0 bases at J; junction bases unmatched: 1. This CDR3 is 15 amino acids long. The germline CDR1 and CDR2 sequences are MNHNY and SVGAGI (reference sequence). Original handling: Using reference gene primer amplification, nucleated cell counts were estimated. Sequencing used immunoSEQ multiplex PCR; TCRdb keeps in-frame clones, though not all of them. The V and J calls and clone size come from that table; D and trimming were worked out from the DNA. The repertoire has more than 300,000 clones, 91% of them found once; the top ten carry less than 3.5%. The clonotype originates from a woman aged 18-29 years who had recovered from COVID-19. The sample was peripheral blood. The chain employs TRBV6-6 and TRBJ1-5; 7 nucleotides agree with TRBD1. The CDR3 nucleotides are TGTGCCAGCAGTTACCGGGACAGTAGCAATCAGCCCCAGCATTTT. This codes for CASSYRDSSNQPQHF.